A single sample is the source of the 6 T cell receptor beta chains below, sequenced in a study of blood T cells in healthy people across ages. Next came a second PCR, run for about 6 to 11 cycles, which used a sample-barcoded 5' primer along with a J-beta primer mix. TCRdb processed the 5' RACE reads anew with MiXCR; each CDR3 protein has one entry. The sample holds around 1.5 million distinct CDR3 sequences, roughly 32% seen once. Material for sequencing was blood. These receptors were taken from a woman aged 25-40 years in good health.

V usage is TRBV29-1 and J usage is TRBJ1-2, with no clear D. This CDR3 has 16 residues. V lost 6 bases and J 6 bases, leaving 26 bases between the germline ends. Germline V gene lookup returns CDR1 SQVTM and CDR2 ANQGSEA. For the CDR3, the DNA is TGCAGCGTCCATACGGGCGGCTTACAACGGATAGATGGCTACACCTTC. It translates to CSVHTGGLQRIDGYTF.

This clonotype was observed a handful of times. The J gene is TRBJ2-1, the V gene TRBV20-1; 16 bases are a match to TRBD2. CDR1 and CDR2 (germline): DFQATT, SNEGSKA (reference sequence). The CDR3 extends over 15 amino acids. J was trimmed by 10 bases and V by 5 bases; bases with no gene match: 8. The CDR3 bases are TGCAGTGCTGCCCAAGGGACTAGCGGGAGGGCCGAGCAGTTCTTC. It codes for CSAAQGTSGRAEQFF.

This clonotype is a singleton in its sample. The genes are TRBV25-1 and TRBJ1-1; weak D call: TRBD1 (5 bases). This CDR3 is built from 15 residues. Trimming removed 4 bases at V and 4 bases at J, with 16 bases between. Germline V gives CDR1 MGHDK, CDR2 SYGVNS. CDR3 loop: CASSAMGGGSTEAFF. The DNA for the CDR3 is TGTGCCAGCAGTGCAATGGGGGGTGGGAGCACTGAAGCTTTCTTT. The complete variable domain, with remaining parts taken from reference TRBV25-1 and TRBJ1-1, reads EADIYQTPRYLVIGTGKKITLECSQTMGHDKMYWYQQDPGMELHLIHYSYGVNSTEKGDLSSESTVSRIRTEHFPLTLESARPSHTSQYLCASSAMGGGSTEAFFGQGTRLTVV.

There are a few counts of this clonotype. CDR3 sequence (DNA): TGTGCCAGCAGCTTAATAGGGCACGGGGACAATGAGCAGTTCTTC. It encodes CASSLIGHGDNEQFF. This chain uses TRBV7-3 with TRBJ2-1; D possibly corresponds to TRBD2 (5 bases). This CDR3 has 15 residues. Trimming cost V 1 base and J 5 bases, with 12 bases left between them. The V gene's germline CDR1 is SGHTA and CDR2 FQGTGA.

Notes on this clonotype: One end of the junction does not line up with germline, which may come from a read error. Here the CDR3 reads CASSEWGGLSNGQFF. The CDR3 nucleotides read TGTGCCAGCAGTGAATGGGGGGGCCTCAGCAATGGGCAGTTCTTC. The V call is TRBV6-1, the J call TRBJ2-1, with D maybe TRBD2 (7 bases). Looked up from germline, CDR1 is MNHNS and CDR2 is SASEGT. The CDR3 loop spans 15 amino acids.

This chain uses TRBV9 with TRBJ2-1, with D possibly being TRBD2 (5 bases). The CDR3 contains 17 residues. Germline CDR1 reads SGDLS; CDR2 reads YYNGEE. Trimming removed 0 bases from V and 0 bases from J, with 13 bases in between. In nucleotides, the CDR3 is TGTGCCAGCAGCGTAGATGCGGGCTTCAGCTCCTACAATGAGCAGTTCTTC. Translation: CASSVDAGFSSYNEQFF.